This T cell receptor (beta chain) was captured by sequencing in a study of blood T cell repertoires in COVID-19. Using immunoSEQ multiplex PCR, the repertoire was profiled, and TCRdb retains in-frame clones only, with some absent. Of about 200,000 clones detected, approximately 90% appear once; the ten largest clones hold 0.8% to 1%. Germline CDR1 reads LNHDA; CDR2 reads SQIVND (reference sequence). This CDR3 is 14 amino acids long. With 6 bases removed from V and 6 bases from J, the gap between germline ends came to 15 bases. This sequence originates from a man aged 60 to 69 with COVID-19, enrolled during active disease. Sequenced material: peripheral blood. This chain joins TRBV19 and TRBJ1-5; a possible D gene is TRBD1 (6 bases). CDR3 region: CASSREGVSQPQHF. The DNA of the CDR3 is TGTGCCAGTAGCAGAGAGGGGGTTTCTCAGCCCCAGCATTTT. Complete variable domain (other parts from reference TRBV19 and TRBJ1-5): DGGITQSPKYLFRKEGQNVTLSCEQNLNHDAMYWYRQDPGQGLRLIYYSQIVNDFQKGDIAEGYSVSREKKESFPLTVTSAQKNPTAFYLCASSREGVSQPQHFGDGTRLSIL.